Presented here are 5 T cell receptor beta chains from one specimen sequenced in a study of blood T cell repertoires in COVID-19. TCRdb keeps only in-frame clones here, not all; method: immunoSEQ multiplex PCR. The profile shows 300,000 to 400,000 clones, 89% of them singletons. Specimen: peripheral blood. Every receptor here comes from a woman between 25 and 40 years old with COVID-19, enrolled during active disease.

The chain combines TRBV28 with TRBJ2-1; 13 nucleotides agree with TRBD2. There are 19 residues in the CDR3. The germline gives CDR1 MDHEN, CDR2 SYDVKM. After removal of 4 bases from V and 0 bases from J, the junction contained 9 bases not matched to a gene. In DNA form, the CDR3 reads TGTGCCAGCAGTTCTCCGGGACTAGCGGGGAAAAACTCCTACAATGAGCAGTTCTTC. The encoded protein is CASSSPGLAGKNSYNEQFF.

V is TRBV27 and J is TRBJ2-7; D unclear. Germline assignment: CDR1 MNHEY and CDR2 SMNVEV (reference sequence). The V gene lost 2 bases and the J gene lost 0 bases, with 8 bases spanning the gap. This CDR3 has 14 residues. Here the CDR3 DNA reads TGTGCCAGCAGTTTAGGGCTACCCTCCTACGAGCAGTACGTC. It yields the protein CASSLGLPSYEQYV.

The chain employs TRBV24-1 and TRBJ1-5; D is undetermined. The CDR3 sequence is 14 residues long. Germline loops: CDR1 KGHDR, CDR2 SFDVKD. The ends were cut back, 3 bases at V and 2 bases at J, with 7 bases in the middle. This CDR3 is CATSDPGGNQPQHF. CDR3 nucleotide sequence: TGTGCCACCAGTGATCCCGGGGGCAATCAGCCCCAGCATTTT.

J is TRBJ1-6 and V is TRBV2; D is unresolved. The CDR3 spans 15 residues. The germline gives CDR1 SNHLY, CDR2 FYNNEI. Deletions cut 4 bases from V and 5 bases from J, with 12 bases between. This CDR3 is CASSGLRSHNSPLHF. DNA of the CDR3: TGTGCCAGCAGTGGGCTGCGGAGTCATAATTCACCCCTCCACTTT.

The V and J genes are TRBV20-1 and TRBJ2-7, with 7 bases that match TRBD1. J was trimmed by 2 bases and V by 3 bases; bases with no gene match: 10. Per the germline V gene, CDR1 is DFQATT and CDR2 is SNEGSKA (reference sequence). The CDR3 has 15 residues. CDR3 bases: TGCAGTGCTAGTGGGGCTCTGACAGGGACCTACGAGCAGTACTTC. It yields the protein CSASGALTGTYEQYF.